The clone carrying this TCR beta chain has a single count. The data originate from a study of cytotoxic CD8 clonotypes in ibrutinib-treated CLL. Study overall: In all, about a dozen patients were relapsed/refractory, approximately 16 were treatment-naive and around 17 were IGHV unmutated.

This CDR3 is built from 16 residues. With 2 bases removed from V and 7 bases from J, the gap between germline ends came to 18 bases. The germline CDR1 and CDR2 sequences are LGHNA and YNFKEQ. Assay used: immunoSEQ multiplex PCR; TCRdb lists only in-frame clones, some missing. Of tens of thousands of clones listed, 75% to 95% are singletons. The receptor comes from a human donor with chronic lymphocytic leukemia. The sample in question was PBMCs, obtained after 12 months of ibrutinib treatment. This sequence joins TRBV4-2 and TRBJ2-1; D uncertain. CDR3 loop: CASSQRKQSFGNEQFF. The DNA for the CDR3 is TGTGCCAGCAGCCAACGCAAACAGAGCTTTGGAAATGAGCAGTTCTTC.